One and the same sample provided the 26 T cell receptor beta chains below, sequenced in a study of early T cells in non-severe SARS-CoV-2 infection. TCRdb redid the calling of the 5' RACE reads with MiXCR, one entry per CDR3 protein. The sample yields some 61,000 distinct CDR3 sequences, about 13% seen once. The sequenced material came from whole blood. These receptors all stem from an adult who was a healthcare worker with PCR-confirmed SARS-CoV-2 infection or an uninfected control (not recorded which).

This clonotype was seen more than once but under ten times. The chain employs TRBV9 and TRBJ2-2; D is unclear. V gave up 0 bases and J gave up 1 base, with 4 bases separating them. The length of the CDR3 is 14 residues. CDR1 and CDR2 from the germline V gene are SGDLS and YYNGEE. The CDR3 DNA sequence: TGTGCCAGCAGCGTAGCCGAGAACACCGGGGAGCTGTTTTTT. Translated, it gives CASSVAENTGELFF.

This clonotype was seen only a few times. CDR3 in DNA: TGTGCCAGCAGCTTAGCCACTAGCGGGCTGGTGGAGCAGTACTTC. It yields the protein CASSLATSGLVEQYF. J is TRBJ2-7 and V is TRBV7-9; 9 positions match TRBD2. The V gene end was trimmed by 0 bases and the J gene end by 7 bases; junction bases not matched to a gene: 7. This CDR3 has 15 amino acids. The germline V gene has CDR1 SEHNR and CDR2 FQNEAQ (reference sequence).

There are many counts of this clonotype. The chain links TRBV11-2 to TRBJ2-1, with 7 bases lining up with TRBD2. Germline V gene sequence: CDR1 SGHAT, CDR2 FQNNGV. The CDR3 is made up of 14 amino acids. V gave up 4 bases and J gave up 7 bases; unmatched junction bases: 7. CDR3 sequence reads: CASSSGLRENEQFF. The CDR3 DNA follows: TGTGCCAGCAGCTCCGGGCTGCGGGAGAATGAGCAGTTCTTC. Full variable domain (outside the CDR3, taken from reference TRBV11-2 and TRBJ2-1): EAGVAQSPRYKIIEKRQSVAFWCNPISGHATLYWYQQILGQGPKLLIQFQNNGVVDDSQLPKDRFSAERLKGVDSTLKIQPAKLEDSAVYLCASSSGLRENEQFFGPGTRLTVL.

V and J are TRBV6-1 and TRBJ1-5, with 7 bases that match TRBD1. Germline CDR1 is MNHNS and CDR2 is SASEGT. This CDR3 region has 16 residues. The V and J ends lost 5 bases and 1 base, in that order; junction bases with no gene match: 8. The CDR3 nucleotides read TGTGCCAGCAGTTATGGATCGACAGGGAGCAATCAGCCCCAGCATTTT. Its translation: CASSYGSTGSNQPQHF.

This clonotype was detected only a few times. The rearrangement joins TRBV20-1 to TRBJ2-1; perhaps D is TRBD1 or TRBD2 (6 bases each). CDR1 is DFQATT and CDR2 is SNEGSKA in the germline V gene (reference sequence). This CDR3 has 17 residues. Deletions cut 0 bases from V and 0 bases from J, with 15 bases between. CDR3: CSARDARGPSSYNEQFF. The CDR3 DNA is TGCAGTGCTAGAGACGCTCGGGGGCCGAGCTCCTACAATGAGCAGTTCTTC.

A few counts support this clonotype. The chain employs TRBV5-1 and TRBJ2-2; D gene uncertain. This CDR3 contains 15 residues. Trimming took 0 bases from V and 0 from J, leaving 6 bases between them. CDR1 and CDR2 (germline): SGHRS, YFSETQ. CDR3 bases: TGCGCCAGCAGCTTGGATAGACCGAACACCGGGGAGCTGTTTTTT. It specifies CASSLDRPNTGELFF.

The V and J genes are TRBV28 and TRBJ2-7; D may match TRBD1 or TRBD2 (5 bases each). V was clipped by 7 bases and J by 3 bases, with 16 bases between them. In germline, CDR1 is MDHEN, CDR2 SYDVKM. The length of the CDR3 is 14 residues. CDR3: CASTPAGARYEQYF. The CDR3 DNA follows: TGTGCCAGCACCCCAGCCGGGGCCCGCTACGAGCAGTACTTC. Variable domain in full (rest from reference TRBV28 and TRBJ2-7): DVKVTQSSRYLVKRTGEKVFLECVQDMDHENMFWYRQDPGLGLRLIYFSYDVKMKEKGDIPEGYSVSREKKERFSLILESASTNQTSMYLCASTPAGARYEQYFGPGTRLTVT.

The chain recombines TRBV29-1 with TRBJ1-1, with no clear D. Germline values: CDR1 SQVTM, CDR2 ANQGSEA. V was trimmed by 4 bases and J by 7 bases, leaving 10 bases between them. The CDR3 totals 11 residues. The CDR3 spells CSVGETFEAFF. CDR3 DNA sequence: TGCAGCGTTGGGGAGACTTTTGAAGCTTTCTTT.

This clonotype was picked up many times. J is TRBJ2-1 and V is TRBV3-1, with unresolved D. The CDR3 runs to 14 residues. Trimming shortened V by 4 bases and J by 9 bases, and 16 bases separated the two germline ends. Germline CDR1 is LGHDT and CDR2 is YNNKEL (reference sequence). CDR3 amino acids: CASSPETLAVEQFF. The CDR3 region has the DNA TGTGCCAGCAGCCCAGAGACCCTCGCGGTTGAGCAGTTCTTC.

This clonotype has a count of ten or more. The V gene is TRBV5-6, the J gene TRBJ1-5; D is unclear. The germline V gene encodes CDR1 SGHDT and CDR2 YYEEEE. V lost 7 bases, J lost 3 bases, and 8 bases lay in between. The CDR3 contains 12 residues. The CDR3 sequence is CASEAVNQPQHF. CDR3 DNA: TGTGCCAGCGAAGCTGTCAATCAGCCCCAGCATTTT.

This clonotype was found many times. This CDR3 reads CASNAPDLANEKLFF. Written as DNA, the CDR3 is TGTGCCAGCAACGCCCCAGATCTAGCTAATGAAAAACTGTTTTTT. The chain recombines TRBV2 with TRBJ1-4; D not resolved. CDR1 SNHLY and CDR2 FYNNEI come from the germline V gene. CDR3 length: 15 residues. Between the trimmed V and J ends, which lost 7 bases and 3 bases, there was a span of 15 bases. The full variable domain, in which reference TRBV2 and TRBJ1-4 provide the parts outside the CDR3, is EPEVTQTPSHQVTQMGQEVILRCVPISNHLYFYWYRQILGQKVEFLVSFYNNEISEKSEIFDDQFSVERPDGSNFTLKIRSTKLEDSAMYFCASNAPDLANEKLFFGSGTQLSVL.

This clonotype was counted ten times or more. The chain employs TRBV5-4 and TRBJ2-7; D may be TRBD1 or TRBD2 (6 bases each). The CDR3 has 14 amino acids. Trimming took 2 bases from V and 6 from J, leaving 15 bases between them. Germline loops: CDR1 SGHNT, CDR2 YYREEE (reference sequence). For the CDR3, the DNA is TGTGCCAGCAGCTTATCCGGGGGACACGGCGAGCAGTACTTC. It yields the protein CASSLSGGHGEQYF.

The J gene is TRBJ1-1, the V gene TRBV5-1, with D perhaps TRBD1 (6 bases). The CDR3 has 14 residues. Germline CDR1 reads SGHRS; CDR2 reads YFSETQ. Trimming left V 3 bases short and J 8 bases short, with 17 bases between. CDR3 nucleotides: TGCGCCAGCAGCTCGGCGACTGGACAGCTAGAAGCTTTCTTT. Amino acid sequence: CASSSATGQLEAFF.

The V and J genes are TRBV6-5 and TRBJ1-2; the D gene is possibly TRBD1 (5 bases). Germline V lookup: CDR1 MNHEY, CDR2 SVGAGI. The V end lost 5 bases, the J end lost 4 bases, and 11 bases lay between the germline ends. The CDR3 consists of 13 residues. Here the CDR3 reads CASSQTATYGYTF. The CDR3 DNA follows: TGTGCCAGCAGTCAGACAGCAACCTATGGCTACACCTTC.

This clonotype turned up a few times. The V gene is TRBV6-2 or TRBV6-3, the J gene TRBJ2-1; 9 positions match TRBD1. CDR3 length equals 16 residues. Germline CDR1 is MNHEY and CDR2 is SVGEGT. J was trimmed by 7 bases and V by 6 bases; bases with no gene match: 13. CDR3 DNA: TGTGCCAGCAGAACCAGCGGGACAGGGTTTAAAAATGAGCAGTTCTTC. This encodes CASRTSGTGFKNEQFF.

This clonotype was observed a handful of times. The chain has TRBV7-2 and TRBJ2-5; D is ambiguous. V lost 7 bases and J lost 0, with 9 bases in between. CDR3 length: 13 amino acids. The germline CDR1 and CDR2 sequences are SGHTA and FQGNSA. Here the CDR3 reads CASNGQNQETQYF. The CDR3 bases are TGTGCCAGCAATGGGCAGAACCAAGAGACCCAGTACTTC.

As concerns this clonotype: This may come from a read error, since a much larger clone is one base off. The chain couples TRBV20-1 to TRBJ2-7, with 7 bases fitting TRBD1. The CDR3 length is 13 residues. Germline V gene sequence: CDR1 DFQATT, CDR2 SNEGSKA (reference sequence). Written as DNA, the CDR3 is TGCAGTGCCCTCCGGGACAGCACCTACGAGCAGCACTTC. The encoded protein is CSALRDSTYEQHF.

In this sample, this clonotype turned up a few times. This rearrangement joins TRBV5-1 to TRBJ2-2; D unclear. This CDR3 contains 13 residues. Germline values: CDR1 SGHRS, CDR2 YFSETQ. Trimming removed 0 bases at V and 5 bases at J, with 5 bases between. The CDR3 reads CASSLVLTGELFF. In DNA form, the CDR3 reads TGCGCCAGCAGCTTGGTGCTTACCGGGGAGCTGTTTTTT.

The table lists this clonotype with many counts. The chain recombines TRBV12-5 with TRBJ1-1; D is uncertain. In germline, CDR1 is LGHNT, CDR2 FRNRAP. This CDR3 comprises 13 residues. The V and J ends lost 1 base and 0 bases respectively, with 3 bases between them. The chain's CDR3 is CASGLGLNTEAFF. CDR3 sequence (DNA): TGTGCTAGTGGTTTGGGCCTGAACACTGAAGCTTTCTTT.

This clonotype has at least ten counts. The gene calls are TRBV27 and TRBJ2-4; 9 bases match TRBD1. Germline CDR1 and CDR2: MNHEY and SMNVEV (reference sequence). The ends lost 4 bases at V and 1 base at J; junction bases unmatched: 5. The CDR3 is 16 amino acids. The CDR3 reads CASSYLQGAAKNIQYF. CDR3 DNA sequence: TGTGCCAGCAGTTATTTACAGGGGGCTGCCAAAAACATTCAGTACTTC.

There are a few counts of this clonotype. V and J are TRBV6-1 and TRBJ1-2; TRBD1 aligns across 9 bases. The CDR3 spans 14 residues. Germline lookup yields CDR1 MNHNS and CDR2 SASEGT. With V trimmed by 4 bases and J by 8 bases, 8 bases remained unmatched. The CDR3 DNA follows: TGTGCCAGCAGTGTAGTGGGACAGGGCGCCGGCTACACCTTC. Translation gives CASSVVGQGAGYTF.

This clonotype was observed a handful of times. The rearrangement joins TRBV11-3 to TRBJ2-3, with 7 bases that match TRBD1. The ends lost 5 bases at V and 0 bases at J; junction bases unmatched: 5. The CDR3 spans 15 residues. CDR1 is SGHNT, CDR2 YENEEA, per germline. For the CDR3, the DNA is TGTGCCAGCAGCCCTGGGACAGCCAGCACAGATACGCAGTATTTT. Amino acid sequence: CASSPGTASTDTQYF. Full variable domain (missing parts from reference TRBV11-3 and TRBJ2-3): EAGVVQSPRYKIIEKKQPVAFWCNPISGHNTLYWYLQNLGQGPELLIRYENEEAVDDSQLPKDRFSAERLKGVDSTLKIQPAELGDSAVYLCASSPGTASTDTQYFGPGTRLTVL.

This clonotype was seen ten or more times. The genes are TRBV3-1 and TRBJ2-1; D possibly corresponds to TRBD1 (6 bases). The CDR3 extends over 14 amino acids. Germline values: CDR1 LGHDT, CDR2 YNNKEL (reference sequence). V lost 7 bases, J lost 7 bases, and 17 bases lay in between. The CDR3, as DNA: TGTGCCAGCACGGGTACAGACAGGCTGAATGAGCAGTTCTTC. It translates to CASTGTDRLNEQFF.

This clonotype occurred many times. J is TRBJ2-2 and V is TRBV24-1, with TRBD1 identical over 10 bases. V was pared by 9 bases and J by 3 bases, with 9 bases of the junction left unmatched. Per the germline V gene, CDR1 is KGHDR and CDR2 is SFDVKD. The CDR3 loop spans 16 amino acids. The CDR3 bases are TGTGCCACCCGACCATCCGGGACAGGGGACACCGGGGAGCTGTTTTTT. Protein product: CATRPSGTGDTGELFF.

This clonotype came up many times. The V gene is TRBV7-8, the J gene TRBJ1-1; D unresolved. The germline V gene has CDR1 SGHVS and CDR2 FQNEAQ. Between the trimmed V and J ends, which lost 2 bases and 2 bases, there was a span of 9 bases. The CDR3 loop spans 14 amino acids. The CDR3 region is CASSLHGRNTEAFF. In DNA form, the CDR3 reads TGTGCCAGCAGCTTACACGGCCGAAACACTGAAGCTTTCTTT.

This clonotype came up many times. CDR3 sequence reads: CASSPASGMYNEQFF. The CDR3 nucleotides are TGCGCCAGCAGCCCTGCCAGCGGGATGTACAATGAGCAGTTCTTC. V and J are TRBV5-1 and TRBJ2-1; 7 bases are a match to TRBD2. J lost 4 bases, V lost 4 bases, and 8 bases had no gene match. Germline CDR1 and CDR2: SGHRS and YFSETQ. The CDR3 spans 15 residues.